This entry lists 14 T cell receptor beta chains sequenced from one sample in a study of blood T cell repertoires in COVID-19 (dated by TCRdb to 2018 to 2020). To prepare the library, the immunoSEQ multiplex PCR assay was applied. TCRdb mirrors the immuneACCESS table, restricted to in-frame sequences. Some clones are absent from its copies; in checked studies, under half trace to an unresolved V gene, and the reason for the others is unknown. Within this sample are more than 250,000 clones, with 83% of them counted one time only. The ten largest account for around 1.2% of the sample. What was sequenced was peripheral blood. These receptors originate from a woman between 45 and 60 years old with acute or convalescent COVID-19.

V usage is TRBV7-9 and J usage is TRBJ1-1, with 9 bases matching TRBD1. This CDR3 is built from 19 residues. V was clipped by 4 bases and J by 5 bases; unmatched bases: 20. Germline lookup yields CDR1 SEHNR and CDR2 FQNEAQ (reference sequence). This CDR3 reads CASSSPKRQGVTSFTEAFF. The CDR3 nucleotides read TGTGCCAGCAGCTCTCCGAAACGACAGGGGGTAACTAGTTTTACTGAAGCTTTCTTT.

The CDR3 protein is CASSQAESNQPQHF. For the CDR3, the DNA is TGTGCCAGCAGCCAAGCCGAGAGCAATCAGCCCCAGCATTTT. The chain carries TRBV4-2 and TRBJ1-5; no definite D call. This CDR3 has 14 residues. Trimming removed 1 base at V and 1 base at J, with 5 bases between. Germline V lookup: CDR1 LGHNA, CDR2 YNFKEQ.

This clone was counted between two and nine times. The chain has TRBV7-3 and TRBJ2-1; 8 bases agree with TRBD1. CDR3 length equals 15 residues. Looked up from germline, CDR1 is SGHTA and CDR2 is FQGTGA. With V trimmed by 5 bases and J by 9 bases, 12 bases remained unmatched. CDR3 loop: CASSEQGGGWGEQFF. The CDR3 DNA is TGTGCCAGCAGCGAACAGGGGGGCGGGTGGGGTGAGCAGTTCTTC. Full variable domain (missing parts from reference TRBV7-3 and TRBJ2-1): GAGVSQTPSNKVTEKGKYVELRCDPISGHTALYWYRQSLGQGPEFLIYFQGTGAADDSGLPNDRFFAVRPEGSVSTLKIQRTERGDSAVYLCASSEQGGGWGEQFFGPGTRLTVL.

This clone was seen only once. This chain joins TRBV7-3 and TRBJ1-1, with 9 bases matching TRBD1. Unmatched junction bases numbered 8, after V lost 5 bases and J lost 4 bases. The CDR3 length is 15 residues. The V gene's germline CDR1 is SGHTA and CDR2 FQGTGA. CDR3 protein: CASSPGTGLGTEAFF. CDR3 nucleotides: TGTGCCAGCAGCCCCGGGACAGGGCTGGGCACTGAAGCTTTCTTT.

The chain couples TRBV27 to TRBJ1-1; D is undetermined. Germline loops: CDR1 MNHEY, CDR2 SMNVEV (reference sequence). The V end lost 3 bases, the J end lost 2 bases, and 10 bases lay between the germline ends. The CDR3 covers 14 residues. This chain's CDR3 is CASSFGGFNTEAFF. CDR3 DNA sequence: TGTGCCAGCAGTTTCGGAGGGTTTAACACTGAAGCTTTCTTT.

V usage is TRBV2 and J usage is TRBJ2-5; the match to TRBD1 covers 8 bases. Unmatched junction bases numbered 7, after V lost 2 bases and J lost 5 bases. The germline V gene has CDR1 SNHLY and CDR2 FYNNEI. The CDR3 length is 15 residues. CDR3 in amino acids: CASSEFSGGTETQYF. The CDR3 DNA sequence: TGTGCCAGCAGTGAATTTTCAGGGGGCACGGAGACCCAGTACTTC.

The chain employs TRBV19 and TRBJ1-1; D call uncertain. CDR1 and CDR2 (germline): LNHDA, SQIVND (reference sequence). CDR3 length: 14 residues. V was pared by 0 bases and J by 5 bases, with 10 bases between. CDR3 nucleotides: TGTGCCAGTAGTATAGATCGTGCCGGTACTGAAGCTTTCTTT. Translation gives CASSIDRAGTEAFF.

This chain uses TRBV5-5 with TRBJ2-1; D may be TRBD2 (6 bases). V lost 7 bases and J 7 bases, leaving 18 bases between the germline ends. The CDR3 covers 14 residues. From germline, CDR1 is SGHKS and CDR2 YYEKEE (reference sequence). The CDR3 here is CASGGSQWVNEQFF. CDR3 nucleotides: TGTGCCAGCGGGGGGAGCCAGTGGGTTAATGAGCAGTTCTTC.

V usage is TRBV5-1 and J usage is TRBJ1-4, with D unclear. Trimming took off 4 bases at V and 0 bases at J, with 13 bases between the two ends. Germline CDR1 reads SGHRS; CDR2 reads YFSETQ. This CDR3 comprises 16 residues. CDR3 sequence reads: CASSPIDTSTNEKLFF. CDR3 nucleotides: TGCGCCAGCAGCCCGATTGATACTTCAACTAATGAAAAACTGTTTTTT.

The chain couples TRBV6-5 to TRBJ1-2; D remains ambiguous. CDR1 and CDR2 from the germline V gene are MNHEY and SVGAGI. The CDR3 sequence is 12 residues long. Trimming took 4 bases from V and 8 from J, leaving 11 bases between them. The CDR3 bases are TGTGCCAGCAGTTTGGGCCGTGGGGGCTACACCTTC. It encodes CASSLGRGGYTF.

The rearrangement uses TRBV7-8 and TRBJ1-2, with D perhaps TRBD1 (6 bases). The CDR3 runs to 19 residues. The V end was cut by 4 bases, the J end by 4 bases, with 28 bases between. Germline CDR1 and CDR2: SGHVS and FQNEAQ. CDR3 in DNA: TGTGCCAGCAGCTCACTTATAGGGACTAAGGGGGAAGGCTCCTATGGCTACACCTTC. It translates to CASSSLIGTKGEGSYGYTF.

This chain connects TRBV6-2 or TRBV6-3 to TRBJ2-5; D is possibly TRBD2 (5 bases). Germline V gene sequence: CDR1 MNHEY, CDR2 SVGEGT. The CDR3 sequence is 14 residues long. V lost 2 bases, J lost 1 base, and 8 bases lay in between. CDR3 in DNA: TGTGCCAGCAGTTACCCCGGAGGCCAAGAGACCCAGTACTTC. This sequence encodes CASSYPGGQETQYF.

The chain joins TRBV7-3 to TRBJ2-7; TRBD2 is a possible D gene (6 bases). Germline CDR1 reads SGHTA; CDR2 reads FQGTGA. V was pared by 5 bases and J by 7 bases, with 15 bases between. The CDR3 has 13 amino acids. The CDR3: CASSRGTDGEQYF. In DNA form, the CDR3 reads TGTGCCAGCAGCCGAGGGACTGACGGGGAGCAGTACTTC.

The chain's CDR3 is CASSMMGKGGVNTEAFF. DNA of the CDR3: TGTGCCAGTAGTATGATGGGGAAAGGGGGGGTGAACACTGAAGCTTTCTTT. V is TRBV19 and J is TRBJ1-1; possibly TRBD1 for D (6 bases). Germline CDR1 is LNHDA and CDR2 is SQIVND (reference sequence). Trimming left V 3 bases short and J 0 bases short, with 17 bases between. The CDR3 sequence is 17 residues long.